This entry lists 26 T cell receptor beta chains sequenced from one sample in a study of T cell changes during pregnancy in multiple sclerosis. Profiled with immunoSEQ multiplex PCR; TCRdb holds only in-frame clones, not every one. The sample shows approximately 130,000 clones, about 95% of them seen only once. Sequences were derived from peripheral blood, sampled after pregnancy. Source of these receptors: a female donor with multiple sclerosis, enrolled in a pregnancy study.

The V gene is TRBV6-6, the J gene TRBJ1-1; weak D call: TRBD1 (5 bases). Trimming took off 8 bases at V and 3 bases at J, with 13 bases between the two ends. CDR1 and CDR2 (germline): MNHNY, SVGAGI (reference sequence). This CDR3 has 13 amino acids. CDR3 bases: TGTGCCAGCGATACAGGTTGGGACACTGAAGCTTTCTTT. It specifies CASDTGWDTEAFF.

The V gene is TRBV5-1, the J gene TRBJ2-3, with a possible D match to TRBD1 (6 bases). The V gene's germline CDR1 is SGHRS and CDR2 YFSETQ. V gave up 1 base and J gave up 1 base, with 7 bases separating them. This CDR3 spans 14 amino acids. The CDR3 spells CASSLKGGTDTQYF. The CDR3 DNA is TGCGCCAGCAGCTTGAAGGGGGGCACAGATACGCAGTATTTT.

This chain links TRBV28 with TRBJ2-2; D may be TRBD2 (6 bases). Germline V gene data show CDR1 as MDHEN and CDR2 as SYDVKM. V was shortened by 0 bases and J by 2 bases, with 10 bases between the two germline ends. The CDR3 sequence is 16 residues long. The CDR3 reads CASSLWGGSNTGELFF. CDR3 DNA sequence: TGTGCCAGCAGTTTATGGGGGGGAAGTAACACCGGGGAGCTGTTTTTT.

The chain is built from TRBV7-2 and TRBJ2-3; 10 nucleotides agree with TRBD2. Germline V CDR1 and CDR2: SGHTA, FQGNSA. The CDR3 covers 15 residues. The junction had 4 bases not matched to a gene; V was cut back by 1 base and J by 6 bases. Here the CDR3 DNA reads TGTGCCAGCAGCTTAGAACTAGCGGGGTGGGATACGCAGTATTTT. This encodes CASSLELAGWDTQYF.

J is TRBJ1-5 and V is TRBV18; D gene uncertain. There are 15 residues in the CDR3. The germline V gene encodes CDR1 KGHSH and CDR2 LQKENI. V was trimmed by 4 bases and J by 2 bases, leaving 12 bases between them. CDR3 amino acids: CASSLDKFGNQPQHF. The CDR3 DNA reads TGTGCCAGCTCACTAGATAAGTTTGGCAATCAGCCCCAGCATTTT.

The chain is built from TRBV6-5 and TRBJ1-2; 8 bases are a match to TRBD1. CDR3 length equals 13 residues. Germline CDR1 is MNHEY and CDR2 is SVGAGI. After removal of 5 bases from V and 10 bases from J, the junction contained 9 bases not matched to a gene. The CDR3 DNA reads TGTGCCAGCAGTCGGACAGGGATTTCTGACTACACCTTC. This gives the protein CASSRTGISDYTF.

The V gene is TRBV29-1, the J gene TRBJ2-7; TRBD2 agrees at 8 bases. Germline loops: CDR1 SQVTM, CDR2 ANQGSEA. This CDR3 region has 14 residues. J gave up 0 bases and V 1 base, and 2 bases lay outside the gene matches. DNA of the CDR3: TGCAGCGTTGAAGCTAGCGGGCCCTCCTACGAGCAGTACTTC. Its protein product is CSVEASGPSYEQYF.

The chain joins TRBV7-3 to TRBJ2-3; TRBD1 agrees at 7 bases. This CDR3 is built from 17 residues. Germline V gene data show CDR1 as SGHTA and CDR2 as FQGTGA. Germline trimming cut 5 bases from V and 6 bases from J; bases unmatched to any gene: 17. The CDR3 here is CASSPEGAGTGRDTQYF. CDR3 nucleotides: TGTGCCAGCAGCCCCGAGGGGGCGGGTACGGGTAGGGATACGCAGTATTTT.

The genes are TRBV7-3 and TRBJ2-3, with D hard to call. The germline V gene has CDR1 SGHTA and CDR2 FQGTGA. V lost 4 bases and J 1 base, leaving 6 bases between the germline ends. The CDR3 runs 13 residues. The CDR3 DNA is TGTGCCAGCAGCTCGTCCCGCACAGATACGCAGTATTTT. It encodes CASSSSRTDTQYF.

V and J are TRBV7-9 and TRBJ1-1; D is unresolved. The germline V and J ends were trimmed by 1 base and 4 bases, with 4 bases remaining between them. Germline-derived CDR1 and CDR2 are SEHNR and FQNEAQ (reference sequence). The CDR3 spans 12 residues. The CDR3 DNA reads TGTGCCAGCAGCTTAGGGAGCACTGAAGCTTTCTTT. This codes for CASSLGSTEAFF.

This chain joins TRBV2 and TRBJ1-2, with D uncertain. The CDR3 consists of 14 residues. Trimming removed 0 bases at V and 6 bases at J, with 11 bases between. Germline V gene lookup returns CDR1 SNHLY and CDR2 FYNNEI. The CDR3 spells CASSEAAGGNGYTF. The CDR3 nucleotides read TGTGCCAGCAGTGAAGCGGCGGGAGGCAATGGCTACACCTTC. Combining the CDR3 with reference TRBV2 and TRBJ1-2 gives the whole variable domain EPEVTQTPSHQVTQMGQEVILRCVPISNHLYFYWYRQILGQKVEFLVSFYNNEISEKSEIFDDQFSVERPDGSNFTLKIRSTKLEDSAMYFCASSEAAGGNGYTFGSGTRLTVV.

The V and J genes are TRBV11-2 and TRBJ1-1; D perhaps matches TRBD1 (5 bases). CDR1 and CDR2 from the germline V gene are SGHAT and FQNNGV. V was trimmed by 0 bases and J by 6 bases, leaving 14 bases between them. The CDR3 loop spans 15 amino acids. In nucleotides, the CDR3 is TGTGCCAGCAGCTTAGATCGGACACGTCACGCTGAAGCTTTCTTT. It specifies CASSLDRTRHAEAFF.

Here the CDR3 DNA reads TGTGCCAGCAGTCCCCACAAGGAGCAGTACTTC. Translated: CASSPHKEQYF. V usage is TRBV28 and J usage is TRBJ2-7; D uncertain. The CDR3 extends over 11 amino acids. Trimming pared 5 bases from V and 7 bases from J, leaving 9 bases between. CDR1 is MDHEN and CDR2 is SYDVKM in the germline V gene.

This chain uses TRBV4-1 with TRBJ1-1; D may be TRBD1 (6 bases). In germline, CDR1 is MGHRA, CDR2 YSYEKL. The CDR3 runs to 15 residues. The V gene lost 2 bases and the J gene lost 0 bases, with 10 bases spanning the gap. For the CDR3, the DNA is TGCGCCAGCAGCCAACAACAGGGTCTGAACACTGAAGCTTTCTTT. Its protein product is CASSQQQGLNTEAFF.

The genes are TRBV27 and TRBJ2-7, with a tentative D call TRBD1 (6 bases). The germline V and J ends were trimmed by 2 bases and 7 bases, with 12 bases remaining between them. CDR1 MNHEY and CDR2 SMNVEV come from the germline V gene (reference sequence). The CDR3 runs 13 residues. CDR3 coding DNA: TGTGCCAGCAGTTTAGTGGGGGCGCGGGAGCAGTACTTC. Its protein product is CASSLVGAREQYF.

The rearrangement links TRBV20-1 to TRBJ1-1; D is unresolved. The CDR3 runs 11 residues. Germline CDR1 reads DFQATT; CDR2 reads SNEGSKA (reference sequence). Trimming pared 1 base from V and 5 bases from J, leaving 5 bases between. This CDR3 reads CSARVITEAFF. The CDR3 nucleotides are TGCAGTGCTAGAGTTATTACTGAAGCTTTCTTT.

The rearrangement uses TRBV25-1 and TRBJ2-1; TRBD1 matches 7 bases. This CDR3 comprises 15 residues. V lost 7 bases, J lost 0 bases, and 6 bases stayed unmatched. The germline CDR1 and CDR2 sequences are MGHDK and SYGVNS. Written as DNA, the CDR3 is TGTGCCAGCAAAGGACAGGCTAGCTCCTACAATGAGCAGTTCTTC. Encoded protein: CASKGQASSYNEQFF.

V is TRBV5-1 and J is TRBJ2-2, with D unclear. The CDR3 has 14 amino acids. The germline CDR1 and CDR2 sequences are SGHRS and YFSETQ. V dropped 2 bases and J dropped 2 bases, with 7 bases sitting between them. The CDR3 coding sequence is TGCGCCAGCAGCTTATCAGTAAACACCGGGGAGCTGTTTTTT. Encoded protein: CASSLSVNTGELFF. Full variable domain (outside the CDR3, taken from reference TRBV5-1 and TRBJ2-2): KAGVTQTPRYLIKTRGQQVTLSCSPISGHRSVSWYQQTPGQGLQFLFEYFSETQRNKGNFPGRFSGRQFSNSRSEMNVSTLELGDSALYLCASSLSVNTGELFFGEGSRLTVL.

This clone was seen a single time. The CDR3: CASSLLGQGAYGYTF. The CDR3 DNA reads as TGTGCCAGCAGCTTACTCGGACAGGGGGCCTATGGCTACACCTTC. This chain joins TRBV11-1 and TRBJ1-2; TRBD1 matches 11 bases. Germline assignment: CDR1 SGHAT and CDR2 FQDESV (reference sequence). The CDR3 sequence is 15 residues long. Trimming took 2 bases from V and 4 from J; bases not matched to a gene: 3.

The chain joins TRBV5-1 to TRBJ1-2, with D uncertain. Germline CDR1 SGHRS, CDR2 YFSETQ. This CDR3 spans 14 amino acids. V lost 0 bases to trimming and J lost 1 base, with 7 bases between them. CDR3 sequence reads: CASSLVEGNYGYTF. The DNA for the CDR3 is TGCGCCAGCAGCTTGGTGGAGGGTAACTATGGCTACACCTTC.

This clone was recorded once. The same CDR3 can be traced to other DNA sequences in this sample. The rearrangement links TRBV28 to TRBJ1-2; 7 bases are a match to TRBD1. The V and J ends lost 2 bases and 4 bases, in that order; junction bases with no gene match: 4. This CDR3 is built from 14 residues. The V gene's germline CDR1 is MDHEN and CDR2 SYDVKM. This chain's CDR3 is CASSLGDRAYGYTF. CDR3 in DNA: TGTGCCAGCAGTTTAGGAGACAGGGCCTATGGCTACACCTTC.

The chain is built from TRBV5-1 and TRBJ1-2; 8 bases map to TRBD1. Trimming at V came to 4 bases and at J to 4 bases, leaving 3 bases not matched to a gene. Germline V gene sequence: CDR1 SGHRS, CDR2 YFSETQ. This CDR3 has 13 amino acids. The CDR3 sequence: CASSQGQGYGYTF. CDR3 DNA sequence: TGCGCCAGCAGCCAAGGACAGGGCTATGGCTACACCTTC. Drawing the rest from reference TRBV5-1 and TRBJ1-2, the complete variable domain is KAGVTQTPRYLIKTRGQQVTLSCSPISGHRSVSWYQQTPGQGLQFLFEYFSETQRNKGNFPGRFSGRQFSNSRSEMNVSTLELGDSALYLCASSQGQGYGYTFGSGTRLTVV.

The rearrangement joins TRBV29-1 to TRBJ1-2; D is possibly TRBD1 (6 bases). From germline, CDR1 is SQVTM and CDR2 ANQGSEA. Between the trimmed V and J ends, which lost 7 bases and 1 base, there was a span of 13 bases. The CDR3 totals 13 residues. The CDR3 here is CSAMTGVNYGYTF. The CDR3 DNA follows: TGCAGCGCTATGACAGGAGTTAACTATGGCTACACCTTC.

This chain links TRBV2 with TRBJ2-7, with D possibly TRBD2 on 6 matching bases. Trimming cost V 6 bases and J 3 bases, with 21 bases left between them. The germline gives CDR1 SNHLY, CDR2 FYNNEI. The CDR3 has 16 residues. CDR3 protein: CASRELEAGGSYEQYF. The CDR3 DNA sequence: TGTGCCAGCAGGGAGCTCGAGGCCGGGGGAAGCTACGAGCAGTACTTC.

For the CDR3, the DNA is TGTGCCAGCAGTACACCAGGTAGCTCCTACGAGCAGTACTTC. It translates to CASSTPGSSYEQYF. The chain recombines TRBV7-9 with TRBJ2-7; D remains unclear. Trimming stripped 6 bases from V and 0 bases from J, with 12 bases between. Germline CDR1 is SEHNR and CDR2 is FQNEAQ (reference sequence). The CDR3 has 14 amino acids. The whole variable domain, filled in from reference TRBV7-9 and TRBJ2-7, reads DTGVSQNPRHKITKRGQNVTFRCDPISEHNRLYWYRQTLGQGPEFLTYFQNEAQLEKSRLLSDRFSAERPKGSFSTLEIQRTEQGDSAMYLCASSTPGSSYEQYFGPGTRLTVT.

The rearrangement uses TRBV28 and TRBJ1-5; maybe TRBD1 (5 bases). CDR3 size: 15 residues. Trimming took off 4 bases at V and 0 bases at J, with 10 bases between the two ends. Germline CDR1 and CDR2: MDHEN and SYDVKM. As DNA, the CDR3 is TGTGCCAGCAGTTCTTCAGGGAATAGCAATCAGCCCCAGCATTTT. This sequence encodes CASSSSGNSNQPQHF. The full variable domain, in which reference TRBV28 and TRBJ1-5 provide the parts outside the CDR3, is DVKVTQSSRYLVKRTGEKVFLECVQDMDHENMFWYRQDPGLGLRLIYFSYDVKMKEKGDIPEGYSVSREKKERFSLILESASTNQTSMYLCASSSSGNSNQPQHFGDGTRLSIL.